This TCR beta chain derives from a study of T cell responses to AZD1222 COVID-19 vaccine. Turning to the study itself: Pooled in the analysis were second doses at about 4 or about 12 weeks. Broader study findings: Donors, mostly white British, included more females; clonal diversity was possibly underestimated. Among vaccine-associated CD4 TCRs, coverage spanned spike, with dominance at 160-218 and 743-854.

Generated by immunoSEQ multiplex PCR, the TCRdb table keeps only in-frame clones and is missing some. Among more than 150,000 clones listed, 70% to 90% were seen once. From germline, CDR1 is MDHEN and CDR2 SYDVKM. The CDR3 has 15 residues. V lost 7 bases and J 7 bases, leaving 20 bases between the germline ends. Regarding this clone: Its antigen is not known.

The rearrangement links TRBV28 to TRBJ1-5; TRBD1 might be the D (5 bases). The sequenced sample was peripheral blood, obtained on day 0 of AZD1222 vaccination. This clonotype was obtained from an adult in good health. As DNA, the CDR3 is TGTGCCAGCAATCCGGAGGGCCCTGGGGGGCAGCCCCAGCATTTT. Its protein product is CASNPEGPGGQPQHF.